Following are 16 T cell receptor beta chains from one sample sequenced in a study of blood T cell repertoires in COVID-19. The method was immunoSEQ multiplex PCR; TCRdb's version includes in-frame clones alone and lacks a portion of them. Counted here are roughly 250,000 clones, roughly 91% occurring once; the ten biggest clones make up around 0.83%. Sequenced material: peripheral blood. These receptor sequences come from a man aged 25 to 45 with COVID-19, enrolled during active disease.

The V gene is TRBV4-1, the J gene TRBJ1-2, with 12 bases lining up with TRBD1. This CDR3 spans 15 amino acids. CDR1 is MGHRA and CDR2 is YSYEKL in the germline V gene. The trim removed 2 bases at V and 13 bases at J, leaving 11 bases unmatched. CDR3 sequence reads: CASSQPGQGASSATF. CDR3 nucleotides: TGCGCCAGCAGCCAACCGGGACAGGGGGCTTCGTCGGCCACCTTC.

This chain joins TRBV4-1 and TRBJ1-5; the D is unclear. This CDR3 is built from 15 residues. Between the trimmed V and J ends, which lost 4 bases and 0 bases, there was a span of 10 bases. CDR1 MGHRA and CDR2 YSYEKL come from the germline V gene. The CDR3 coding sequence is TGCGCCAGCAGCCGGGCCCCCGATAGCAATCAGCCCCAGCATTTT. Encoded protein: CASSRAPDSNQPQHF.

The genes are TRBV5-1 and TRBJ2-2; weak D call: TRBD1 (6 bases). CDR3 length: 16 residues. CDR1 and CDR2 (germline): SGHRS, YFSETQ. Trimming cost V 4 bases and J 4 bases, with 17 bases left between them. The CDR3 bases are TGCGCCAGCAGCCCCTCCGGGACATTGAGCACCGGGGAGCTGTTTTTT. Protein product: CASSPSGTLSTGELFF.

This chain uses TRBV4-1 with TRBJ2-7; 7 bases are a match to TRBD1. V lost 3 bases, J lost 3 bases, and 17 bases stayed unmatched. CDR3 length: 18 residues. Germline CDR1 is MGHRA and CDR2 is YSYEKL. CDR3 in DNA: TGCGCCAGCAGCCAGGCCCCCATTACCAGGGGGTTGCTCTACGAGCAGTACTTC. Encoded protein: CASSQAPITRGLLYEQYF.

The chain uses TRBV30 and TRBJ1-5, with TRBD1 matching over 8 bases. The length of the CDR3 is 13 residues. Germline V gives CDR1 GTSNPN, CDR2 SVGIG (reference sequence). After removal of 5 bases from V and 3 bases from J, the junction contained 3 bases not matched to a gene. CDR3 nucleotide sequence: TGTGCCTGGGGGACAGGCTCCAATCAGCCCCAGCATTTT. Translation: CAWGTGSNQPQHF.

On this clone itself: Germline is not matched at one junction end, which may reflect a read error. V gene TRBV28 combines with J gene TRBJ1-5; 8 bases fit TRBD1. The CDR3 has 11 residues. Germline CDR1 reads MDHEN; CDR2 reads SYDVKM. The CDR3 bases are TGTGCCAGCAGTTCCCCGGACAGGGCGTATTTT. This gives the protein CASSSPDRAYF.

This clone was recorded only once. The chain carries TRBV5-5 and TRBJ2-4; 9 nucleotides agree with TRBD1. CDR3 size: 20 residues. Per germline, CDR1 SGHKS and CDR2 YYEKEE (reference sequence). The V and J ends lost 3 bases and 1 base, in that order; junction bases with no gene match: 17. This CDR3 reads CASSYRDRVDLRWAKNIQYF. Written as DNA, the CDR3 is TGTGCCAGCAGCTACCGGGACAGGGTAGACCTCAGGTGGGCCAAAAACATTCAGTACTTC.

The chain links TRBV5-1 to TRBJ2-7; TRBD1 matches at 7 bases. In germline, CDR1 is SGHRS, CDR2 YFSETQ. This CDR3 comprises 18 residues. Losses at the gene ends were 0 bases for V and 0 bases for J; bases not matched to a gene: 12. CDR3 sequence reads: CASSLADRFGLHSYEQYF. The CDR3 DNA reads as TGCGCCAGCAGCTTGGCGGACAGGTTTGGACTTCACTCCTACGAGCAGTACTTC.

This chain uses TRBV9 with TRBJ1-2; D may be TRBD1 (5 bases). Trimming removed 0 bases at V and 1 base at J, with 10 bases between. There are 15 residues in the CDR3. Germline V lookup: CDR1 SGDLS, CDR2 YYNGEE. CDR3 protein: CASSVVQAVNYGYTF. The CDR3 bases are TGTGCCAGCAGCGTAGTACAGGCCGTTAACTATGGCTACACCTTC.

The chain couples TRBV4-1 to TRBJ1-4; D is perhaps TRBD1 (5 bases). Trimming removed 1 base from V and 8 bases from J, with 17 bases in between. The CDR3 runs 16 residues. Looked up from germline, CDR1 is MGHRA and CDR2 is YSYEKL. The CDR3 is CASSQAGGPSGEKLFF. CDR3 nucleotides: TGCGCCAGCAGCCAAGCGGGGGGTCCGTCGGGAGAAAAACTGTTTTTT.

J is TRBJ1-5 and V is TRBV7-9; 8 bases align to TRBD1. The CDR3 length is 18 residues. The germline CDR1 and CDR2 sequences are SEHNR and FQNEAQ (reference sequence). Germline trimming cut 0 bases from V and 2 bases from J; bases unmatched to any gene: 9. The CDR3 DNA is TGTGCCAGCAGCTTAGCCAAAACCGGGACAGGAGGCAATCAGCCCCAGCATTTT. Protein sequence: CASSLAKTGTGGNQPQHF.

The CDR3 DNA follows: TGTGCCAGCAGTTCTCGGCCCGAGGTCCGGGAGCTGTTTTTT. Amino acids: CASSSRPEVRELFF. The rearrangement uses TRBV27 and TRBJ2-2; D call uncertain. V dropped 4 bases and J dropped 9 bases, with 15 bases sitting between them. There are 14 residues in the CDR3. Germline V gene data show CDR1 as MNHEY and CDR2 as SMNVEV (reference sequence).

V gene TRBV3-1 (or the pseudogene TRBV3-2) combines with J gene TRBJ1-1; D uncertain. CDR3 length: 13 amino acids. V gave up 1 base and J gave up 1 base, with 4 bases separating them. Germline V CDR1 and CDR2: LGHDT, YNNKEL (reference sequence). CDR3 in amino acids: CASSQAQNTEAFF. CDR3 sequence (DNA): TGTGCCAGCAGCCAAGCACAGAACACTGAAGCTTTCTTT.

The rearrangement links TRBV9 to TRBJ2-1; TRBD2 agrees at 9 bases. J was trimmed by 3 bases and V by 3 bases; bases with no gene match: 10. This CDR3 has 17 amino acids. The V gene's germline CDR1 is SGDLS and CDR2 YYNGEE. The CDR3 loop reads CASSAARLAGIYNEQFF. The CDR3 nucleotides read TGTGCCAGCAGCGCGGCGAGGCTAGCGGGGATCTACAATGAGCAGTTCTTC. The full variable domain, with the rest looked up from reference TRBV9 and TRBJ2-1, is DSGVTQTPKHLITATGQRVTLRCSPRSGDLSVYWYQQSLDQGLQFLIQYYNGEERAKGNILERFSAQQFPDLHSELNLSSLELGDSALYFCASSAARLAGIYNEQFFGPGTRLTVL.

The chain joins TRBV10-2 to TRBJ1-3, with D unresolved. This CDR3 region has 17 residues. The germline V and J ends were trimmed by 3 bases and 3 bases, with 18 bases remaining between them. Germline V gene lookup returns CDR1 WSHSY and CDR2 SAAADI. CDR3 DNA: TGCGCCAGCAGTGATGATTTTCGGGGAAGTAATGGAAACACCATATATTTT. Amino acid sequence: CASSDDFRGSNGNTIYF.

The V call is TRBV27, the J call TRBJ1-2, with 8 positions matching TRBD1. Germline lookup yields CDR1 MNHEY and CDR2 SMNVEV (reference sequence). The trim removed 5 bases at V and 5 bases at J, leaving 10 bases unmatched. This CDR3 is 15 amino acids long. CDR3 region: CASSSRTGSDYGYTF. The CDR3 DNA reads TGTGCCAGCAGTAGTCGGACAGGGAGCGATTATGGCTACACCTTC.